The 8 T cell receptor beta chains presented below share a single source sample, sequenced in a study of cytomegalovirus exposure and HLA in healthy donors. Primers for the PCR totalled 60 Vbeta and 13 Jbeta. The data were produced by immunoSEQ multiplex PCR, yet TCRdb's version contains in-frame clones alone and is incomplete. Counted here are around 200,000 clones, 70% occurring once; the ten biggest clones make up approximately 2.5%. The sequenced sample was PBMCs. These receptors originate from a man in his forties in good health and CMV-seropositive.

This chain connects TRBV19 to TRBJ1-2; 10 bases agree with TRBD1. The CDR3 contains 13 residues. Germline V gene sequence: CDR1 LNHDA, CDR2 SQIVND (reference sequence). V lost 9 bases to trimming and J lost 4 bases; unmatched junction nucleotides: 5. The CDR3 spells CASRDRGGYGYTF. The DNA for the CDR3 is TGTGCCAGCCGGGACAGGGGAGGCTATGGCTACACCTTC.

V is TRBV11-2 and J is TRBJ1-6, with a weak D call TRBD1 (5 bases). Trimming pared 0 bases from V and 10 bases from J, leaving 10 bases between. The germline V gene has CDR1 SGHAT and CDR2 FQNNGV. The length of the CDR3 is 14 residues. The CDR3 nucleotides read TGTGCCAGCAGCTTAGATAGGGGTAACTCACCCCTCCACTTT. It is translated as CASSLDRGNSPLHF.

This clone was seen more than once but under ten times. The chain uses TRBV28 and TRBJ2-1; tentative D call: TRBD2 (6 bases). Between the trimmed V and J ends, which lost 5 bases and 2 bases, there was a span of 10 bases. The CDR3 spans 14 residues. The germline gives CDR1 MDHEN, CDR2 SYDVKM. The DNA of the CDR3 is TGTGCCAGCAGTCGTGGCGGGGCCTACAATGAGCAGTTCTTC. Translating it yields CASSRGGAYNEQFF.

The chain combines TRBV19 with TRBJ2-2; D is unresolved. This CDR3 is built from 13 residues. Trimming took off 3 bases at V and 3 bases at J, with 5 bases between the two ends. Germline lookup yields CDR1 LNHDA and CDR2 SQIVND (reference sequence). For the CDR3, the DNA is TGTGCCAGTAGTATTTCGGACACCGGGGAGCTGTTTTTT. It yields the protein CASSISDTGELFF. The variable domain in full, completed from reference TRBV19 and TRBJ2-2, reads DGGITQSPKYLFRKEGQNVTLSCEQNLNHDAMYWYRQDPGQGLRLIYYSQIVNDFQKGDIAEGYSVSREKKESFPLTVTSAQKNPTAFYLCASSISDTGELFFGEGSRLTVL.

Only one count was recorded for this clone. J is TRBJ1-1 and V is TRBV6-1, with D uncertain. Germline-derived CDR1 and CDR2 are MNHNS and SASEGT. Trimming pared 2 bases from V and 1 base from J, leaving 11 bases between. The CDR3 length is 15 residues. The CDR3 region is CASSEWGGANTEAFF. As DNA, the CDR3 is TGTGCCAGCAGTGAATGGGGAGGAGCGAACACTGAAGCTTTCTTT.

The chain employs TRBV5-1 and TRBJ2-7, with 7 bases that match TRBD2. The ends lost 3 bases at V and 4 bases at J; junction bases unmatched: 1. Germline-derived CDR1 and CDR2 are SGHRS and YFSETQ. The CDR3 extends over 12 amino acids. The CDR3 nucleotides read TGCGCCAGCAGCTGGGAGGGTTACGAGCAGTACTTC. Its protein product is CASSWEGYEQYF.

The chain carries TRBV5-1 and TRBJ1-1; 7 nucleotides match TRBD1. This CDR3 has 14 amino acids. CDR1 and CDR2 from the germline V gene are SGHRS and YFSETQ. V lost 4 bases and J lost 1; bases outside the gene matches: 4. In nucleotides, the CDR3 is TGCGCCAGCAGCGGGAGACAGGGGAACACTGAAGCTTTCTTT. It encodes CASSGRQGNTEAFF. The full variable domain, completed using reference TRBV5-1 and TRBJ1-1, is KAGVTQTPRYLIKTRGQQVTLSCSPISGHRSVSWYQQTPGQGLQFLFEYFSETQRNKGNFPGRFSGRQFSNSRSEMNVSTLELGDSALYLCASSGRQGNTEAFFGQGTRLTVV.

The J gene is TRBJ2-4, the V gene TRBV29-1, with 9 bases fitting TRBD1. Unmatched junction bases numbered 10, after V lost 8 bases and J lost 11 bases. CDR1 is SQVTM and CDR2 is ANQGSEA in the germline V gene. The CDR3 has 12 residues. CDR3 region: CSTRTGVGVQYF. For the CDR3, the DNA is TGCAGCACTCGGACAGGGGTAGGGGTTCAGTACTTC.